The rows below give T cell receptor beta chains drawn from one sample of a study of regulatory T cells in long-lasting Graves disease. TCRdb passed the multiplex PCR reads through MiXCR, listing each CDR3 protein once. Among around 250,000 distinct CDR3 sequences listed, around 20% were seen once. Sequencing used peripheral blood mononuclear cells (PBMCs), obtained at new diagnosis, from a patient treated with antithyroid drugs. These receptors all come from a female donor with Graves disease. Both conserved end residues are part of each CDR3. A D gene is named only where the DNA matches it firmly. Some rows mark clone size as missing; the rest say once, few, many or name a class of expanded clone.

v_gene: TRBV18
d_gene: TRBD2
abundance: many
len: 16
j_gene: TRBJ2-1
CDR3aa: CASSRAGTRTNNEQFF
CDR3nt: TGTGCCAGCTCACGGGCCGGGACTAGAACAAACAATGAGCAGTTCTTC

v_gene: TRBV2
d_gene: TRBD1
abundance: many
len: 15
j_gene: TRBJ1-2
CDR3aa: CASSGGQGPRDGYTF
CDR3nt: TGTGCCAGCAGTGGGGGACAGGGGCCGCGGGATGGCTACACCTTC

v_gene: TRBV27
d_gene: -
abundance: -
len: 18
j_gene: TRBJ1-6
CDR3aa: CASSLSVRASSYNSPLHF
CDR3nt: TGTGCCAGCAGTTTATCTGTCAGGGCAAGCTCCTATAATTCACCCCTCCACTTT

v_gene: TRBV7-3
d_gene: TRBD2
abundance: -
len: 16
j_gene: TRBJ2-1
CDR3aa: CASSLVAGGRSNEQFF
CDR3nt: TGTGCCAGCAGCCTAGTAGCGGGGGGGCGATCGAATGAGCAGTTCTTC

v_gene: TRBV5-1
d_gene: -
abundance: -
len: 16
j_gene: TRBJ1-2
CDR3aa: CASSLVSSTGSYGYTF
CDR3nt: TGCGCCAGCAGCTTGGTGAGTAGCACAGGAAGCTATGGCTACACCTTC

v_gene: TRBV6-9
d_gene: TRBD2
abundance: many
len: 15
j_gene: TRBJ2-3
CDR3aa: CASSYAGGPADTQYF
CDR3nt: TGTGCCAGCAGTTACGCGGGGGGCCCCGCAGATACGCAGTATTTT

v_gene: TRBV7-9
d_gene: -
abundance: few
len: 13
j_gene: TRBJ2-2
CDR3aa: CASSLSGTGELFF
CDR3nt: TGTGCCAGCAGCTTAAGCGGGACCGGGGAGCTGTTTTTT

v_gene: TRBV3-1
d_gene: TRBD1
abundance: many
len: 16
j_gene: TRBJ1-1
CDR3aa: CASSQLAGTEVRSAFF
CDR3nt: TGTGCCAGCAGCCAACTAGCCGGGACAGAGGTGCGTTCAGCTTTCTTT

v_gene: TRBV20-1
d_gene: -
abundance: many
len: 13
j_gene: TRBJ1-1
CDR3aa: CSARGSWNTEAFF
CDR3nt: TGCAGTGCTAGAGGTAGTTGGAACACTGAAGCTTTCTTT

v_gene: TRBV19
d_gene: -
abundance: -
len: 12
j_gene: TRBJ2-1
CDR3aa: CASTTAAQEQFF
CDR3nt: TGTGCCAGTACTACGGCTGCCCAGGAGCAGTTCTTC

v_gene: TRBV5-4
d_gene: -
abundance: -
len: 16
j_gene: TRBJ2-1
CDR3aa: CASSTPDSGGNNEQFF
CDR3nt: TGTGCCAGCAGCACACCCGACAGCGGTGGAAACAATGAGCAGTTCTTC

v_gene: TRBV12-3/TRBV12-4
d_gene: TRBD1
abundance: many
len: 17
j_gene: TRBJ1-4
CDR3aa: CASSLPPLQGLGEKLFF
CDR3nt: TGTGCCAGCAGTTTACCCCCTTTACAGGGGTTAGGGGAAAAACTGTTTTTT

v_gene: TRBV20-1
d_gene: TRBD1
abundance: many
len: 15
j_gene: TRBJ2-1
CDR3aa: CSARGQRSSYNEQFF
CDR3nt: TGCAGTGCTAGGGGACAGCGTAGCTCCTACAATGAGCAGTTCTTC

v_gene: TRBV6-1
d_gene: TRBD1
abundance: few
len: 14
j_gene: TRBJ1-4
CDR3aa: CASSSGTEGEKLFF
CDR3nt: TGTGCCAGCAGCTCCGGGACAGAAGGTGAAAAACTGTTTTTT

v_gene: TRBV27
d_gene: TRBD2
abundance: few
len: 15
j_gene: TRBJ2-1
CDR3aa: CASRDWTSGTNEQFF
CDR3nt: TGTGCCAGCAGGGATTGGACTAGCGGGACCAATGAGCAGTTCTTC

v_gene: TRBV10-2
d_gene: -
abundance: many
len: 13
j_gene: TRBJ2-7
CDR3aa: CASQLGGPYEQYF
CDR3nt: TGCGCCTCCCAGTTGGGCGGACCCTACGAGCAGTACTTC

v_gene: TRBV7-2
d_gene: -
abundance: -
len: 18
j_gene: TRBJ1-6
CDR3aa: CASSLTVIGAPSNSPLHF
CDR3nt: TGTGCCAGCAGCTTAACGGTAATAGGTGCCCCCTCTAATTCACCCCTCCACTTT

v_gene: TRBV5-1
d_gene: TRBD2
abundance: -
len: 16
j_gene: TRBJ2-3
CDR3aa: CASSSGLALSTDTQYF
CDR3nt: TGCGCCAGCAGCTCCGGACTAGCGTTAAGCACAGATACGCAGTATTTT

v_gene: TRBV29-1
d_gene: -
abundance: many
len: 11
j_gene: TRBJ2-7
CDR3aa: CSVRGSYEQYF
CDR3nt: TGCAGCGTTAGGGGCTCCTACGAGCAGTACTTC

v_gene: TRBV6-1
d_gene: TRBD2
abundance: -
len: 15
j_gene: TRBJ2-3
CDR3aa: CASSELAGFSDTQYF
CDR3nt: TGTGCCAGCAGTGAGCTAGCGGGGTTTTCAGATACGCAGTATTTT

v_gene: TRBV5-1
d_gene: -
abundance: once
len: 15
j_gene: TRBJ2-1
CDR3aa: CASSPGGTDYNEQLF
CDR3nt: TGCGCCAGCAGCCCGGGGGGGACAGACTACAATGAGCAGCTCTTC

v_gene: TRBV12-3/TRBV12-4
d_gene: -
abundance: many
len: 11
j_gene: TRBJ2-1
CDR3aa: CASSFKGGQFF
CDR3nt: TGTGCCAGCAGTTTTAAGGGGGGGCAGTTCTTC

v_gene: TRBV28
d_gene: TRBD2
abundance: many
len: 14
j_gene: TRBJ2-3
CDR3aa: CASGLAGGPDTQYF
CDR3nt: TGTGCCAGCGGCCTAGCGGGGGGGCCGGATACGCAGTATTTT

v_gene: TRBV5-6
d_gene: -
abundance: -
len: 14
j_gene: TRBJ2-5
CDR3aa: CASSLGLDQETQYF
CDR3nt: TGTGCCAGCAGCTTGGGTCTGGACCAAGAGACCCAGTACTTC

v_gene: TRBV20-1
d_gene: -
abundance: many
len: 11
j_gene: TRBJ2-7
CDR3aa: CAIIDGYEQYF
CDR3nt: TGTGCAATCATAGACGGTTACGAGCAGTACTTC

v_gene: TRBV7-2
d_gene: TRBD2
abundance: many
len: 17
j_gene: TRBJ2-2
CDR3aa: CASSFASGTINTGELFF
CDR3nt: TGTGCCAGCAGCTTTGCTAGCGGCACTATCAACACCGGGGAGCTGTTTTTT

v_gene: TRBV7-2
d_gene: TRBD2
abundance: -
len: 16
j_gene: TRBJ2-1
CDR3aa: CASSRGRASGGGEQFF
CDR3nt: TGTGCCAGCAGCAGGGGTCGGGCTAGCGGGGGAGGTGAGCAGTTCTTC